The present entry profiles one TCR beta chain with its context. What it binds is unknown. Germline CDR1 and CDR2: MNHNS and SASEGT. The CDR3 has 14 amino acids. V trimming: 10 bases; J trimming: 4 bases; junction bases outside the gene matches: 9. TCRdb analysed the reads with MiXCR anew, one entry per CDR3 protein. Counted here are a few hundred thousand distinct CDR3 sequences, 40% occurring once; the ten biggest clones make up around 50%. The data were obtained in a study of T cell repertoires in cytomegalovirus infection. About the research overall: Well-studied HLA-B-restricted epitopes and recently identified HLA-C-restricted epitopes of CMV were both used in the study. Public TCR beta signatures marked donors with CMV infection and the matching HLA. Findings of the study overall: The ex vivo response was dominated by HLA-C-restricted CMV-specific TCR beta clonotypes.

The source is a human donor in good health (CMV status not recorded). Some clones in this sample may be carry-over from other donors' samples. V usage is TRBV6-1 and J usage is TRBJ2-3; 9 bases are shared with TRBD1. Source: cultured PBMCs, taken from culture after CMV antigen stimulation. The CDR3, as DNA: TGTGCCAACAGAGGGACAGGGAGGGCAGATACGCAGTATTTT. This sequence encodes CANRGTGRADTQYF.